This record looks at one T cell receptor (beta chain) sequence and its context. Patients of the Seattle cohort, enrolled during active infection, were followed longitudinally. As originally analysed: Estimated nucleated cell counts came from reference gene primer amplification. Only in-frame clones appear in the TCRdb table, and some are missing; sequencing was by immunoSEQ multiplex PCR. V and J calls and clone size are as listed in that table; D and trimming were resolved from the DNA. The sample holds some 290,000 clones, roughly 88% seen once. The data stem from a study of blood T cell repertoires in COVID-19. Study-wide context: The study drew acute and convalescent COVID-19 samples from the United States, Italy and Spain. From T cells, B-cell-depleted T cells, or PBMCs came the material, which was cDNA or gDNA.

V lost 2 bases to trimming and J lost 3 bases; unmatched junction nucleotides: 5. In germline, CDR1 is MDHEN, CDR2 SYDVKM. There are 15 residues in the CDR3. Material for sequencing was peripheral blood. This chain joins TRBV28 and TRBJ2-5, with 8 bases identical to TRBD2. The receptor comes from a woman in her twenties or thirties with COVID-19, enrolled during active disease. The CDR3 is CASSLAGRAKETQYF. CDR3 DNA: TGTGCCAGCAGTTTAGCCGGGAGGGCCAAAGAGACCCAGTACTTC.